This T cell receptor (beta chain) was identified in a study of response to subunit inactivated influenza vaccine. Germline V gives CDR1 ENHRY, CDR2 SYGVKD. V gave up 6 bases and J gave up 7 bases; unmatched junction bases: 11. The CDR3 has 16 amino acids. Note on this clonotype: Its specificity is unknown.

TCRdb re-analysed the RT-PCR reads in MiXCR, keeping a single row per CDR3 protein. The sample shows fewer than 600,000 distinct CDR3 sequences, 6% to 9% of them seen only once. Study-level results: There was a suggestion from the authors that each seasonal influenza vaccination recruits few new T cells.

This specimen was PBMCs from blood, taken around 2 years after vaccination. This sequence joins TRBV10-3 and TRBJ2-2; TRBD2 aligns across 10 bases. This TCR was recovered from a man in his fifties or sixties who received an inactivated influenza vaccine. CDR3 amino acids: CAIRATSGVPGGELFF. The CDR3 DNA reads TGTGCCATCAGAGCAACTAGCGGGGTACCTGGCGGGGAGCTGTTTTTT.